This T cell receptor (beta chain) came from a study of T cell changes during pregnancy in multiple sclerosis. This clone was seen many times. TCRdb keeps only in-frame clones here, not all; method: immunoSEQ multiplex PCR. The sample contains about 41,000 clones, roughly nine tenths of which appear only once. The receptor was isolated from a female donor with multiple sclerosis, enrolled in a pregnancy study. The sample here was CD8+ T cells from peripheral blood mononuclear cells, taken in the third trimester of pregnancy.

The CDR3 loop is CASSPYNEQFF. The DNA for the CDR3 is TGTGCCAGCAGCCCATACAATGAGCAGTTCTTC. The chain combines TRBV28 with TRBJ2-1; D uncertain. The CDR3 has 11 amino acids. The germline gives CDR1 MDHEN, CDR2 SYDVKM. Trimming shortened V by 6 bases and J by 4 bases, and 4 bases separated the two germline ends.